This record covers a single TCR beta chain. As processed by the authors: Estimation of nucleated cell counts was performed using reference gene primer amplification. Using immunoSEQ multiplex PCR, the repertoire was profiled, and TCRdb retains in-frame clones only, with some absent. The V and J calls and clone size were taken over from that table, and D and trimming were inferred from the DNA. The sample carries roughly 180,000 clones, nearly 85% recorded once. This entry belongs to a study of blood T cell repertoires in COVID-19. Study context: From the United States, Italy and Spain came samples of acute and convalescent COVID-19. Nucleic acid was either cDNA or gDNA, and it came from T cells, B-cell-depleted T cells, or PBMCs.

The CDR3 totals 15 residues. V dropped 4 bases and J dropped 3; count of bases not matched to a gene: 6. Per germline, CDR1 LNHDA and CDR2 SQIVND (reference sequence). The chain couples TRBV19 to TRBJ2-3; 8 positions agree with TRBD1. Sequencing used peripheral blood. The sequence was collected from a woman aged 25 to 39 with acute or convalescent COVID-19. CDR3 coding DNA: TGTGCCAGTAGTAAAGGACAGGGTATTACAGATACGCAGTATTTT. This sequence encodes CASSKGQGITDTQYF.